This T cell receptor (beta chain) was captured by sequencing in a study of Ad26.COV2.S vaccination and SARS-CoV-2 variants. Study overall: Administration of Ad26.COV2.S was intramuscular, either once or twice 56 days apart.

Produced via immunoSEQ multiplex PCR; TCRdb's table is partial and in-frame only. Of some 460,000 clones in the sample, about nine tenths are singletons; the top ten hold 1.7%. The sample holds one count of this clone. Antigen specificity is unknown. Findings of the study overall: Spike-specific TCR breadth in vaccine recipients exceeded that seen in placebo recipients.

Sample treatment: around 19 received Ad26.COV2.S at low or high dose, single or two shots; 5 received placebo; per-sample allocation not given. Vaccine and placebo recipients were sampled on day 63 after the first injection. Its platform was an Ad26 vector, and its expressed antigen was Wuhan-strain SARS-CoV-2 spike. Germline V CDR1 and CDR2: MDHEN, SYDVKM. Trimming shortened V by 5 bases and J by 1 base, and 14 bases separated the two germline ends. The CDR3 sequence is 15 residues long. This TCR came from a person between 18 and 60 years old who received the Ad26.COV2.S COVID-19 vaccine or a placebo. The sample in question was peripheral blood, obtained in a trial of Ad26.COV2.S vaccine versus placebo. The genes are TRBV28 and TRBJ1-2; D possibly corresponds to TRBD1 (5 bases). The CDR3, as DNA: TGTGCCAGCAGTCTCGCCGGGGGGGGTAACTATGGCTACACCTTC. As protein: CASSLAGGGNYGYTF.